These 18 T cell receptor beta chains were sequenced from one sample in a study of T cells in Graves' hyperthyroidism and ophthalmopathy. RNA transcripts provided the source from which TCR beta CDR3 regions were amplified. RT-PCR in the first round (using the HTBI primer set) targeted the TCR CDR3. MiXCR, run by TCRdb on the multiplex PCR reads, gives a single entry per CDR3 protein. The sample holds a few hundred thousand distinct CDR3 sequences, about 14% seen once. The specimen was blood. These receptors were collected from a woman in her thirties with Graves' ophthalmopathy.

This clonotype was detected ten times or more. V gene TRBV5-1 combines with J gene TRBJ1-2, with a weak D call TRBD1 (5 bases). The germline gives CDR1 SGHRS, CDR2 YFSETQ. This CDR3 is built from 14 residues. Trimming took 0 bases from V and 3 from J, leaving 9 bases between them. The CDR3 protein is CASSLVGQDYGYTF. The CDR3 coding sequence is TGCGCCAGCAGCTTGGTAGGACAAGACTATGGCTACACCTTC. The full variable domain, rest sourced from reference TRBV5-1 and TRBJ1-2, is KAGVTQTPRYLIKTRGQQVTLSCSPISGHRSVSWYQQTPGQGLQFLFEYFSETQRNKGNFPGRFSGRQFSNSRSEMNVSTLELGDSALYLCASSLVGQDYGYTFGSGTRLTVV.

This chain uses TRBV10-3 with TRBJ2-2; D remains unclear. Germline lookup yields CDR1 ENHRY and CDR2 SYGVKD. The CDR3 length is 11 residues. V dropped 5 bases and J dropped 8 bases, with 6 bases sitting between them. The DNA for the CDR3 is TGTGCCATCAGTTCGTCTGGGGAGCTGTTTTTT. Protein sequence: CAISSSGELFF.

This clonotype was counted ten times or more. A much larger clonotype is one base distant, so this may be a read error. This chain connects TRBV3-1 to TRBJ1-6; possibly TRBD1 for D (5 bases). Trimming left V 0 bases short and J 9 bases short, with 6 bases between. Germline loops: CDR1 LGHDT, CDR2 YNNKEL (reference sequence). The CDR3 is 13 amino acids. This CDR3 reads CASSQEGGSPLHF. The CDR3 coding sequence is TGTGCCAGCAGCCAAGAGGGGGGTTCACCCCTCCACTTT.

The rearrangement uses TRBV6-5 and TRBJ1-2, with D unresolved. CDR1 is MNHEY and CDR2 is SVGAGI in the germline V gene. Deletions cut 6 bases from V and 5 bases from J, with 19 bases between. The length of the CDR3 is 15 residues. CDR3: CASSSSVGLKYGYTF. For the CDR3, the DNA is TGTGCCAGCAGCTCCTCAGTGGGGTTAAAGTATGGCTACACCTTC.

This clonotype was picked up a small number of times. The rearrangement uses TRBV7-9 and TRBJ1-2; the D gene is possibly TRBD1 (6 bases). This CDR3 has 15 residues. The germline V and J ends were trimmed by 2 bases and 3 bases, with 13 bases remaining between them. Germline CDR1 and CDR2: SEHNR and FQNEAQ (reference sequence). CDR3 residues: CASSLSLAGDYGYTF. For the CDR3, the DNA is TGTGCCAGCAGCTTATCTCTGGCAGGGGACTATGGCTACACCTTC.

Many counts were recorded for this clonotype. The chain uses TRBV3-1 and TRBJ1-4, with D perhaps TRBD1 (6 bases). This CDR3 spans 13 amino acids. The V gene lost 2 bases and the J gene lost 11 bases, with 12 bases spanning the gap. Germline V gene sequence: CDR1 LGHDT, CDR2 YNNKEL (reference sequence). Here the CDR3 reads CASSQLQGAKLFF. DNA of the CDR3: TGTGCCAGCAGCCAACTACAGGGAGCGAAACTGTTTTTT.

The V and J genes are TRBV15 and TRBJ1-5, with D possibly matching TRBD1 (5 bases). Per germline, CDR1 LNHNV and CDR2 YYDKDF (reference sequence). V was cut by 0 bases and J by 3 bases, with 12 bases left in between. This CDR3 comprises 16 residues. CDR3 loop: CATSRDLRQINQPQHF. CDR3 coding DNA: TGTGCCACCAGCAGAGATTTACGACAGATCAATCAGCCCCAGCATTTT.

To note about this clonotype: This could be a read error, since a much larger clone is one nucleotide away. The chain has TRBV6-5 and TRBJ1-5; D ambiguous. The CDR3 extends over 15 amino acids. Per the germline V gene, CDR1 is MNHEY and CDR2 is SVGAGI. The CDR3 DNA reads as TGTGCCAGCAGTTACATAGTGGGTAGCAATCGGCCCCAGCATTTT. It is translated as CASSYIVGSNRPQHF.

In this sample, this clonotype turned up a few times. In DNA, the CDR3 is TGTGCCAGCACTCGATACCCTGGAAACACCATATATTTT. Translated: CASTRYPGNTIYF. V gene TRBV6-1 combines with J gene TRBJ1-3, with no clear D. Germline V gives CDR1 MNHNS, CDR2 SASEGT. V was cut by 7 bases and J by 2 bases, with 9 bases left in between. CDR3 size: 13 residues.

J is TRBJ2-2 and V is TRBV6-1, with D uncertain. Trimming took 8 bases from V and 1 from J, leaving 11 bases between them. The length of the CDR3 is 14 residues. The V gene's germline CDR1 is MNHNS and CDR2 SASEGT. The CDR3 sequence is CASVGSWNTGELFF. The CDR3 DNA reads as TGTGCCAGCGTCGGCAGCTGGAACACCGGGGAGCTGTTTTTT.

As for this clonotype: Sequence at one end of the junction differs from germline and may be a read error. The chain has TRBV7-7 and TRBJ1-5; no clear D. The CDR3 has 13 residues. The V gene's germline CDR1 is SSHAT and CDR2 FNYEAQ (reference sequence). For the CDR3, the DNA is TGTGCTAGCAGCCCCCTAGGGATTCAGCCCCAGCATTTT. Translation gives CASSPLGIQPQHF.

In its sample, this clonotype was seen many times. This chain joins TRBV7-3 and TRBJ2-1; 8 bases line up with TRBD2. Trimming took 5 bases from V and 5 from J; bases not matched to a gene: 5. CDR3 size: 14 residues. Germline-derived CDR1 and CDR2 are SGHTA and FQGTGA. The CDR3 DNA sequence: TGTGCCAGCAGCCGGGAGGGAGCAGACAATGAGCAGTTCTTC. Translation gives CASSREGADNEQFF.

This clonotype has at least ten counts. The CDR3 here is CASSFTGTSGYGELFF. The CDR3 DNA reads TGTGCCAGCAGCTTCACCGGGACTAGCGGTTATGGGGAGCTGTTTTTT. The chain has TRBV7-9 and TRBJ2-2, with 11 bases lining up with TRBD2. J was trimmed by 8 bases and V by 3 bases; bases with no gene match: 8. CDR1 and CDR2 (germline): SEHNR, FQNEAQ (reference sequence). CDR3 length: 16 amino acids. Combining the CDR3 with reference TRBV7-9 and TRBJ2-2 gives the whole variable domain DTGVSQNPRHKITKRGQNVTFRCDPISEHNRLYWYRQTLGQGPEFLTYFQNEAQLEKSRLLSDRFSAERPKGSFSTLEIQRTEQGDSAMYLCASSFTGTSGYGELFFGEGSRLTVL.

This clonotype was seen ten or more times. The chain combines TRBV2 with TRBJ2-5; D is uncertain. The V end was cut by 1 base, the J end by 7 bases, with 13 bases between. The CDR3 length is 14 residues. Germline V gene sequence: CDR1 SNHLY, CDR2 FYNNEI. CDR3 sequence reads: CASSEDYPRGTQYF. Written as DNA, the CDR3 is TGTGCCAGCAGTGAAGACTACCCCCGAGGGACCCAGTACTTC.

This clonotype turned up a few times. The J gene is TRBJ2-1, the V gene TRBV29-1; a weak D match, TRBD2 (7 bases). Trimming shortened V by 7 bases and J by 7 bases, and 20 bases separated the two germline ends. The CDR3 covers 14 residues. Germline V lookup: CDR1 SQVTM, CDR2 ANQGSEA. Written as DNA, the CDR3 is TGCAGCGAGGGGGGGGGTGGCAGGGAAAATGAGCAGTTCTTC. Translated, it gives CSEGGGGRENEQFF.

This clonotype was seen at least ten times. The chain joins TRBV29-1 to TRBJ2-3; the D is unclear. This CDR3 spans 13 amino acids. The V gene lost 3 bases and the J gene lost 1 base, with 8 bases spanning the gap. The germline V gene has CDR1 SQVTM and CDR2 ANQGSEA. The CDR3 sequence: CSVEFGGTDTQYF. The DNA of the CDR3 is TGCAGCGTTGAGTTTGGGGGCACAGATACGCAGTATTTT.

This clonotype was seen at least ten times. The rearrangement uses TRBV28 and TRBJ1-3; D is uncertain. The CDR3 is 18 amino acids. Germline CDR1 MDHEN, CDR2 SYDVKM. V was clipped by 5 bases and J by 0 bases, with 20 bases between them. CDR3 residues: CASSLFRPMPTSGNTIYF. CDR3 bases: TGTGCCAGCAGTCTCTTTCGTCCGATGCCTACCTCTGGAAACACCATATATTTT.

This clonotype showed up many times. This chain uses TRBV20-1 with TRBJ1-5, with D possibly being TRBD1 (5 bases). CDR3 length: 17 amino acids. Trimming took 1 base from V and 1 from J, leaving 17 bases between them. The V gene's germline CDR1 is DFQATT and CDR2 SNEGSKA (reference sequence). The CDR3 bases are TGCAGTGCTAGAGTCTCCGGGGGAAAAGGGAGCAATCAGCCCCAGCATTTT. Translating it yields CSARVSGGKGSNQPQHF.